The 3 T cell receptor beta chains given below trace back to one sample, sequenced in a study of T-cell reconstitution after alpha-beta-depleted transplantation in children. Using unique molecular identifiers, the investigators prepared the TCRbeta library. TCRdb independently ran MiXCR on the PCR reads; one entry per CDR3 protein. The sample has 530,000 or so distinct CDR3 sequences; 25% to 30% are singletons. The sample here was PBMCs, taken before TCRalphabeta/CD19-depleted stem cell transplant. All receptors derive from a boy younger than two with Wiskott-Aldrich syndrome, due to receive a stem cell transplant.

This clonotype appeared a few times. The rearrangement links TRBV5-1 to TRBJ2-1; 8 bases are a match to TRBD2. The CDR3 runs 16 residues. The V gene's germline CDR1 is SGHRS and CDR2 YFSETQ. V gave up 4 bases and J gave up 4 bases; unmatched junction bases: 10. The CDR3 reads CASSPPAGAFYNEQFF. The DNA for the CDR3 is TGCGCCAGCAGCCCCCCAGCGGGAGCTTTTTACAATGAGCAGTTCTTC. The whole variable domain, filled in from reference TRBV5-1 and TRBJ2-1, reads KAGVTQTPRYLIKTRGQQVTLSCSPISGHRSVSWYQQTPGQGLQFLFEYFSETQRNKGNFPGRFSGRQFSNSRSEMNVSTLELGDSALYLCASSPPAGAFYNEQFFGPGTRLTVL.

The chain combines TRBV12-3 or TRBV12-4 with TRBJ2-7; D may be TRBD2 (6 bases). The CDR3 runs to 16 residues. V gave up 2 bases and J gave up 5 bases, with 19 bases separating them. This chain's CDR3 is CASSLSLRGNFNEQYF. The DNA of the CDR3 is TGTGCCAGCAGTTTAAGCCTTCGCGGGAATTTCAACGAGCAGTACTTC.

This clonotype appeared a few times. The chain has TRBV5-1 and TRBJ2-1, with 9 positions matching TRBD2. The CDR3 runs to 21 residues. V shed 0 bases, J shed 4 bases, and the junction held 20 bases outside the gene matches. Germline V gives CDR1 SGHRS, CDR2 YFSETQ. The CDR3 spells CASSLAWTLVAGVLKYNEQFF. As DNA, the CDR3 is TGCGCCAGCAGCTTGGCCTGGACTTTAGTAGCGGGAGTGTTGAAGTACAATGAGCAGTTCTTC.